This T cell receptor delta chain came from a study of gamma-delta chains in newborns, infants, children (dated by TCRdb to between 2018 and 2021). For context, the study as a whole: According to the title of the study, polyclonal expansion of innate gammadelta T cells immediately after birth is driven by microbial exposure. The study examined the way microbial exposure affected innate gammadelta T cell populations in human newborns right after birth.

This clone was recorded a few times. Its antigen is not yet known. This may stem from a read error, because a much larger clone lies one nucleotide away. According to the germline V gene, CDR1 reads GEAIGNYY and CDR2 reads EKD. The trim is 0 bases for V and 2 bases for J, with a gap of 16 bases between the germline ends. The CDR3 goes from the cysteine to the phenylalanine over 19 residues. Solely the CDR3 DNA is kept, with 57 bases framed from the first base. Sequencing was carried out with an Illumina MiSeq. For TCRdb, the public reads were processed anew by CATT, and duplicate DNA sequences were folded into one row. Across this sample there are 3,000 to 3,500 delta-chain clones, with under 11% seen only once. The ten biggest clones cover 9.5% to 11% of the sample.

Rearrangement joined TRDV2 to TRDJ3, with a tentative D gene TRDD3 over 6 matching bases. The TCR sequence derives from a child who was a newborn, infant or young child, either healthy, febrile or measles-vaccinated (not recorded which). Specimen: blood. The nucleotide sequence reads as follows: TGTGCCTGTGACACCGCATGGGGATCCTTGACCTGGGACACCCGACAGATGTTTTTC. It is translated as CACDTAWGSLTWDTRQMFF.